A selection of T cell receptor beta chains follows, all from one sample in a study of CD8+ T cells in alopecia areata. Method: immunoSEQ multiplex PCR; TCRdb's copy keeps in-frame clones and lacks some. This sample has 150,000 or so clones; roughly 60% occur once, and the top ten carry around 5%. Sequenced: CD4+ T cells sorted from blood. The receptors derive from a human donor in good health. CDR3s leave out the opening cysteine and the closing phenylalanine or tryptophan.

length	V	J	CDR3
15	TRBV4-1	TRBJ2-1	ASSQGDGRHSYNEQF
13	TRBV6-5	TRBJ2-5	ASSYRREREETQY
11	TRBV15	TRBJ2-5	ATSEGFQETQY
13	TRBV30	TRBJ1-4	AWNRGRSTNEKLF
15	TRBV29-1	TRBJ2-4	SVSHWIRGSAKNIQY
14	TRBV5-1	TRBJ2-2	ASTRTGLPNTGELF
13	TRBV29-1	TRBJ2-3	SVWGGGLVADTQY
11	TRBV29-1	TRBJ2-5	SVEGTGKETQY
11	TRBV28	TRBJ1-5	ASSKERNQPQH
10	TRBV29-1	TRBJ2-1	SALAGPYEQF
9	TRBV30	TRBJ2-7	AWSAADEQY
13	TRBV5-1	TRBJ2-1	ASSPSGWPYNEQF
13	TRBV5-1	TRBJ1-1	ASSTGHQGNTEAF
12	TRBV27	TRBJ1-5	ASSLGGSLQPQH
12	TRBV5-1	TRBJ2-2	ASSPGEGTGELF
10	TRBV29-1	TRBJ2-3	SVGQGTDTQY